The 23 T cell receptor beta chains given below trace back to one sample, sequenced in a study of PD-1 blockade in classical Hodgkin lymphoma (dated by TCRdb to about 2020). Sample time point, as interpreted from the label and publication: cycle 2 day 1 (C2D1) of nivolumab. All trial patients had relapsed after autologous stem cell transplantation, with cohorts A, B and C differing in prior brentuximab vedotin exposure. The library was obtained by the immunoSEQ multiplex PCR assay. TCRdb mirrors the immuneACCESS table, restricted to in-frame sequences. Some clones are absent from its copies; in checked studies, under half trace to an unresolved V gene, and the reason for the others is unknown. The sample records around 150,000 clones, under 85% of which are singletons. The top ten constitute approximately 9.6% of the sample. The sequenced sample was peripheral blood mononuclear cells (PBMCs), obtained before the second cycle of nivolumab. These receptors all stem from a human donor with classical Hodgkin lymphoma.

This clone was observed a single time. This chain connects TRBV7-3 to TRBJ1-1, with D hard to call. The germline CDR1 and CDR2 sequences are SGHTA and FQGTGA. This CDR3 spans 11 amino acids. V dropped 7 bases and J dropped 0 bases, with 3 bases sitting between them. The CDR3 loop reads CASTVNTEAFF. CDR3 DNA sequence: TGTGCCAGCACGGTGAACACTGAAGCTTTCTTT.

Written as DNA, the CDR3 is TGTGCCAGCAGCCGGAAGGACAGGGCCACTGGAAACACCATATATTTT. Its protein product is CASSRKDRATGNTIYF. The rearrangement joins TRBV4-2 to TRBJ1-3; TRBD1 agrees at 8 bases. The V gene's germline CDR1 is LGHNA and CDR2 YNFKEQ. The CDR3 covers 16 residues. V trimming: 4 bases; J trimming: 2 bases; junction bases outside the gene matches: 7.

The rearrangement links TRBV2 to TRBJ1-1; TRBD1 aligns across 7 bases. CDR1 is SNHLY and CDR2 is FYNNEI in the germline V gene. CDR3 length: 12 residues. V shed 8 bases and J 4 bases; nucleotides not matched to a gene: 4. This chain's CDR3 is CASQGGGTEAFF. DNA for the CDR3: TGTGCCAGCCAGGGGGGGGGCACTGAAGCTTTCTTT.

A word on this clone: Within the sample, other DNA sequences also encode this same CDR3. This chain links TRBV7-3 with TRBJ2-7, with TRBD1 matching 11 bases. The germline V gene encodes CDR1 SGHTA and CDR2 FQGTGA. The trim removed 0 bases at V and 6 bases at J, leaving 4 bases unmatched. This CDR3 contains 15 residues. DNA of the CDR3: TGTGCCAGCAGCTTAACGGGACAGGGGGGGGGCGAGCAGTACTTC. It specifies CASSLTGQGGGEQYF.

This clone has a handful of counts. J is TRBJ2-1 and V is TRBV6-6; TRBD2 agrees at 10 bases. The CDR3 runs to 15 residues. V trimming: 5 bases; J trimming: 5 bases; junction bases outside the gene matches: 6. CDR1 is MNHNY and CDR2 is SVGAGI in the germline V gene (reference sequence). CDR3 in DNA: TGTGCCAGCAGTATTCTAGCGGGGGCCCACAATGAGCAGTTCTTC. As protein: CASSILAGAHNEQFF.

This clone was detected only a few times. The CDR3 DNA follows: TGTGCCAGCAGCTTAGCTGCCGGACAGGGGGCCCACTATGGCTACACCTTC. Protein: CASSLAAGQGAHYGYTF. The chain carries TRBV7-2 and TRBJ1-2, with 11 bases that match TRBD1. V lost 0 bases to trimming and J lost 3 bases; unmatched junction nucleotides: 6. This CDR3 spans 17 amino acids. Germline V gives CDR1 SGHTA, CDR2 FQGNSA.

This chain joins TRBV18 and TRBJ1-1; no firm D call. Germline loops: CDR1 KGHSH, CDR2 LQKENI. The CDR3 runs 15 residues. Trimming shortened V by 5 bases and J by 3 bases, and 16 bases separated the two germline ends. The CDR3 sequence is CASSRALSEDTEAFF. CDR3 in DNA: TGTGCCAGCTCAAGGGCCCTCTCGGAGGACACTGAAGCTTTCTTT.

CDR3 residues: CASRSLTDTQYF. The CDR3 DNA is TGTGCCAGCAGGTCCCTCACAGATACGCAGTATTTT. The chain has TRBV2 and TRBJ2-3; unclear D gene. V was shortened by 6 bases and J by 2 bases, with 6 bases between the two germline ends. Germline V gene sequence: CDR1 SNHLY, CDR2 FYNNEI. The CDR3 is 12 amino acids.

V gene TRBV7-2 combines with J gene TRBJ2-1, with 13 bases aligning to TRBD2. The CDR3 is 15 residues long. J lost 7 bases, V lost 1 base, and 1 base had no gene match. Germline values: CDR1 SGHTA, CDR2 FQGNSA. The chain's CDR3 is CASSLGTSGGNEQFF. CDR3 in DNA: TGTGCCAGCAGCTTAGGGACTAGCGGGGGTAATGAGCAGTTCTTC. The whole variable domain, filled in from reference TRBV7-2 and TRBJ2-1, reads GAGVSQSPSNKVTEKGKDVELRCDPISGHTALYWYRQSLGQGLEFLIYFQGNSAPDKSGLPSDRFSAERTGGSVSTLTIQRTQQEDSAVYLCASSLGTSGGNEQFFGPGTRLTVL.

This clone was found a few times. J is TRBJ1-2 and V is TRBV10-3; D possibly corresponds to TRBD1 (6 bases). Germline CDR1 and CDR2: ENHRY and SYGVKD. Trimming removed 4 bases from V and 5 bases from J, with 8 bases in between. The CDR3 runs to 12 residues. For the CDR3, the DNA is TGTGCCATCAGTGGACAGGAATATGGCTACACCTTC. It specifies CAISGQEYGYTF.

The chain has TRBV19 and TRBJ1-5, with 8 bases that match TRBD1. This CDR3 contains 15 residues. Germline-derived CDR1 and CDR2 are LNHDA and SQIVND (reference sequence). V gave up 5 bases and J gave up 1 base; unmatched junction bases: 4. The CDR3 DNA follows: TGTGCCAGTAGTGGGACAGGTTGGAGCAATCAGCCCCAGCATTTT. Protein: CASSGTGWSNQPQHF.

This sequence joins TRBV4-2 and TRBJ1-3; no clear D gene. From germline, CDR1 is LGHNA and CDR2 YNFKEQ. The length of the CDR3 is 15 residues. The V end was cut by 0 bases, the J end by 0 bases, with 6 bases between. The CDR3 here is CASSQDPVSGNTIYF. The CDR3 DNA sequence: TGTGCCAGCAGCCAAGATCCGGTCTCTGGAAACACCATATATTTT.

In this sample, this clone turned up a few times. The CDR3 protein is CASSPPSAGFSETQYF. The CDR3 DNA is TGTGCCAGCTCACCACCGTCGGCAGGGTTTTCAGAGACCCAGTACTTC. This sequence joins TRBV18 and TRBJ2-5; possible D gene TRBD1, 5 bases. The germline V and J ends were trimmed by 0 bases and 4 bases, with 15 bases remaining between them. The CDR3 is made up of 16 amino acids. Germline V gene lookup returns CDR1 KGHSH and CDR2 LQKENI. The full variable domain, completed using reference TRBV18 and TRBJ2-5, is NAGVMQNPRHLVRRRGQEARLRCSPMKGHSHVYWYRQLPEEGLKFMVYLQKENIIDESGMPKERFSAEFPKEGPSILRIQQVVRGDSAAYFCASSPPSAGFSETQYFGPGTRLLVL.

This rearrangement joins TRBV6-1 to TRBJ1-4; D perhaps matches TRBD1 (6 bases). The germline V gene encodes CDR1 MNHNS and CDR2 SASEGT. V was cut by 4 bases and J by 7 bases, with 16 bases left in between. The CDR3 runs 15 residues. The CDR3, as DNA: TGTGCCAGCAGTGGGCTGACAGGAAAAGTTGAAAAACTGTTTTTT. Amino acid sequence: CASSGLTGKVEKLFF.

Points on this clone: The sample contains more than one DNA sequence encoding this CDR3. The chain is built from TRBV29-1 and TRBJ1-2, with TRBD1 as a possible D gene (5 bases). Germline CDR1 is SQVTM and CDR2 is ANQGSEA. The CDR3 has 11 residues. V lost 6 bases to trimming and J lost 4 bases, with 9 bases between them. As DNA, the CDR3 is TGCAGCGTGGGGACGGTCTATGGCTACACCTTC. This translates into CSVGTVYGYTF.

This sequence joins TRBV10-3 and TRBJ1-2; D unresolved. This CDR3 has 14 residues. Germline CDR1 ENHRY, CDR2 SYGVKD. Deletions cut 0 bases from V and 3 bases from J, with 8 bases between. CDR3 DNA: TGTGCCATCAGTGAGTCTGCAGGAGACTATGGCTACACCTTC. Its translation is CAISESAGDYGYTF.

V usage is TRBV6-6 and J usage is TRBJ1-5; no firm D call. Germline V gives CDR1 MNHNY, CDR2 SVGAGI (reference sequence). The CDR3 has 15 amino acids. Between the trimmed V and J ends, which lost 2 bases and 0 bases, there was a span of 8 bases. CDR3 sequence (DNA): TGTGCCAGCAGTTACGGCCACAATAGCAATCAGCCCCAGCATTTT. Protein: CASSYGHNSNQPQHF.

The chain links TRBV27 to TRBJ2-3; the D gene is possibly TRBD1 (6 bases). CDR3 length equals 16 residues. Trimming pared 2 bases from V and 0 bases from J, leaving 12 bases between. Germline V gene data show CDR1 as MNHEY and CDR2 as SMNVEV (reference sequence). The CDR3 region is CASSLETGSSTDTQYF. CDR3 nucleotide sequence: TGTGCCAGCAGTTTAGAGACAGGATCTAGCACAGATACGCAGTATTTT.

The gene calls are TRBV5-1 and TRBJ1-4; D not certain. CDR1 and CDR2 (germline): SGHRS, YFSETQ. Trimming shortened V by 2 bases and J by 8 bases, and 13 bases separated the two germline ends. The CDR3 spans 14 residues. CDR3 sequence: CASSLMGFREKLFF. The CDR3 coding sequence is TGCGCCAGCAGCTTAATGGGGTTTCGGGAAAAACTGTTTTTT.

The chain links TRBV5-4 to TRBJ2-7, with D possibly matching TRBD2 (6 bases). CDR1 is SGHNT, CDR2 YYREEE, per germline (reference sequence). There are 12 residues in the CDR3. V gave up 3 bases and J gave up 2 bases, with 6 bases separating them. The CDR3 DNA is TGTGCCAGCAGCTGGGGGGCCTACGAGCAGTACTTC. Protein product: CASSWGAYEQYF.

The CDR3 protein is CSVVGGAYYGYTF. The CDR3 DNA follows: TGCAGCGTTGTAGGGGGCGCCTACTATGGCTACACCTTC. This sequence joins TRBV29-1 and TRBJ1-2, with TRBD1 matching over 7 bases. After removal of 4 bases from V and 3 bases from J, the junction contained 5 bases not matched to a gene. Germline CDR1 SQVTM, CDR2 ANQGSEA. This CDR3 has 13 residues. Full variable domain (remainder filled in from reference TRBV29-1 and TRBJ1-2): SAVISQKPSRDICQRGTSLTIQCQVDSQVTMMFWYRQQPGQSLTLIATANQGSEATYESGFVIDKFPISRPNLTFSTLTVSNMSPEDSSIYLCSVVGGAYYGYTFGSGTRLTVV.

The chain employs TRBV4-1 and TRBJ2-1; 7 bases line up with TRBD2. This CDR3 has 16 residues. V lost 0 bases to trimming and J lost 7 bases; unmatched junction nucleotides: 9. From germline, CDR1 is MGHRA and CDR2 YSYEKL. The CDR3 DNA is TGCGCCAGCAGCCAAGATATCGCTAGAGCGGGGAATGAGCAGTTCTTC. Encoded protein: CASSQDIARAGNEQFF.

The chain employs TRBV7-9 and TRBJ1-6; no clear D. This CDR3 region has 15 residues. In germline, CDR1 is SEHNR, CDR2 FQNEAQ (reference sequence). The V gene lost 1 base and the J gene lost 6 bases, with 10 bases spanning the gap. In nucleotides, the CDR3 is TGTGCCAGCAGCTTAGATCCGTTGTTTAATTCACCCCTCCACTTT. As protein: CASSLDPLFNSPLHF.